These T cell receptor beta chains were read from a single sample in a study of blood T cell repertoires in COVID-19. Profiled with immunoSEQ multiplex PCR; TCRdb holds only in-frame clones, not every one. The sample lists around 380,000 clones; roughly 77% were seen once. Sequences were obtained from peripheral blood. The receptors here all came from a human donor with acute or convalescent COVID-19. The donor label of this sample is uncertain. The CDR3 runs from the conserved cysteine through the conserved F or W. The D gene is left open where the match is weak. Size is omitted from some rows. Given values are once, few, many or a class for expanded clones.

V: TRBV28; J: TRBJ2-7; size: .; D: TRBD2; CDR3: CASSFTGGPSYEQYF; DNA: TGTGCCAGCAGTTTTACGGGGGGGCCGTCCTACGAGCAGTACTTC
V: TRBV6-5; J: TRBJ2-5; size: many; D: .; CDR3: CASSSDWRAQETQYF; DNA: TGTGCCAGCAGTTCGGACTGGAGGGCCCAAGAGACCCAGTACTTC
V: TRBV28; J: TRBJ1-1; size: .; D: TRBD1; CDR3: CATGRGRTEAFF; DNA: TGTGCCACCGGGAGGGGGCGAACTGAAGCTTTCTTT
V: TRBV15; J: TRBJ2-1; size: .; D: TRBD2; CDR3: CATSRDQASGMGEQFF; DNA: TGTGCCACCAGCAGAGATCAGGCTAGCGGGATGGGAGAGCAGTTCTTC
V: TRBV3-1/TRBV3-2; J: TRBJ1-2; size: .; D: .; CDR3: CASSRRTRDGYTF; DNA: TGTGCCAGCAGCCGAAGGACCAGGGATGGCTACACCTTC
V: TRBV25-1; J: TRBJ2-7; size: .; D: .; CDR3: CASYSYEQYF; DNA: TGTGCCAGCTACTCCTACGAGCAGTACTTC
V: TRBV14; J: TRBJ1-2; size: .; D: TRBD1; CDR3: CASSGTVNYGYTF; DNA: TGTGCCAGCAGCGGGACAGTCAACTATGGCTACACCTTC
V: TRBV30; J: TRBJ2-3; size: once; D: .; CDR3: CAWSITGSGADTQYF; DNA: TGTGCCTGGAGTATAACAGGTTCAGGGGCAGATACGCAGTATTTT
V: TRBV2; J: TRBJ2-7; size: .; D: .; CDR3: CASSRGSYEQYF; DNA: TGTGCCAGCAGTAGGGGATCCTACGAGCAGTACTTC
V: TRBV7-2; J: TRBJ1-6; size: few; D: TRBD1; CDR3: CASSPQGTSYNSPLHF; DNA: TGTGCCAGCAGCCCACAGGGGACCTCCTATAATTCACCCCTCCACTTT
V: TRBV18; J: TRBJ2-7; size: .; D: TRBD2; CDR3: CASSPGLAGGTYEQYF; DNA: TGTGCCAGCTCACCAGGACTAGCGGGGGGCACCTACGAGCAGTACTTC
V: TRBV2; J: TRBJ2-3; size: .; D: TRBD1; CDR3: CASSDGTGRITDTQYF; DNA: TGTGCCAGCAGTGACGGGACAGGGAGGATCACAGATACGCAGTATTTT
V: TRBV21-1; J: TRBJ2-2; size: .; D: .; CDR3: CASSRRAGFIYGVF; DNA: TGTGCCAGCAGCAGGAGGGCAGGATTTATTTACGGGGTTTTT
V: TRBV6-5; J: TRBJ1-6; size: .; D: TRBD1; CDR3: CASSWDRFSYNSPLHF; DNA: TGTGCCAGCAGTTGGGACAGATTTTCCTATAATTCACCCCTCCACTTT
V: TRBV29-1; J: TRBJ1-4; size: .; D: .; CDR3: CSVGGGGEKLFF; DNA: TGCAGCGTTGGGGGGGGAGGTGAAAAACTGTTTTTT
V: TRBV5-1; J: TRBJ2-7; size: few; D: .; CDR3: CASSFDSYEQYF; DNA: TGCGCCAGCAGTTTTGACAGCTACGAGCAGTACTTC
V: TRBV11-2; J: TRBJ2-5; size: .; D: .; CDR3: CASSWTPQETQYF; DNA: TGTGCCAGCAGTTGGACACCGCAAGAGACCCAGTACTTC
V: TRBV2; J: TRBJ2-3; size: .; D: TRBD1; CDR3: CASRKQGAKGDTQYF; DNA: TGTGCCAGCAGGAAACAGGGGGCCAAAGGGGATACGCAGTATTTT
V: TRBV5-1; J: TRBJ2-7; size: .; D: TRBD1; CDR3: CASSLGQGMVEDEQYF; DNA: TGCGCCAGCAGCCTCGGACAGGGGATGGTGGAAGACGAGCAGTACTTC
V: TRBV18; J: TRBJ1-1; size: .; D: .; CDR3: CASSPQEGTEAFF; DNA: TGTGCCAGCTCACCGCAGGAGGGCACTGAAGCTTTCTTT
V: TRBV3-1/TRBV3-2; J: TRBJ1-1; size: many; D: TRBD1; CDR3: CASSLGQGMDTEAFF; DNA: TGTGCCAGCAGCCTGGGACAGGGTATGGACACTGAAGCTTTCTTT
V: TRBV29-1; J: TRBJ2-7; size: .; D: TRBD1; CDR3: CSARTGDGEQYF; DNA: TGCAGCGCAAGGACAGGGGACGGCGAGCAGTACTTC
V: TRBV6-5; J: TRBJ1-1; size: once; D: .; CDR3: CASSYSIERYTEAFF; DNA: TGTGCCAGCAGTTACTCGATCGAGCGATACACTGAAGCTTTCTTT
V: TRBV7-2; J: TRBJ2-2; size: .; D: .; CDR3: CASSLRQGSRELFF; DNA: TGTGCCAGCAGCTTACGCCAGGGGTCCCGGGAGCTGTTTTTT
V: TRBV19; J: TRBJ2-7; size: .; D: .; CDR3: CASRDAGQRTYEQYF; DNA: TGTGCCAGTAGAGATGCTGGACAGCGAACCTACGAGCAGTACTTC
V: TRBV28; J: TRBJ1-4; size: .; D: TRBD1; CDR3: CASGLTGPGGNEKLFF; DNA: TGTGCCAGCGGATTGACAGGGCCGGGCGGGAATGAAAAACTGTTTTTT
V: TRBV25-1; J: TRBJ1-2; size: .; D: .; CDR3: CASSESSIRGYTF; DNA: TGTGCCAGCAGTGAATCATCGATCCGGGGCTACACCTTC
V: TRBV9; J: TRBJ2-3; size: .; D: TRBD2; CDR3: CASSVASSGRADTQYF; DNA: TGTGCCAGCAGCGTAGCCTCTAGCGGGAGGGCGGATACGCAGTATTTT
V: TRBV4-2; J: TRBJ2-3; size: .; D: TRBD2; CDR3: CASSQDRGLAGIDTQYF; DNA: TGTGCCAGCAGCCAAGATCGGGGACTAGCGGGAATAGATACGCAGTATTTT